This TCR beta chain was captured by sequencing in a study of cytomegalovirus exposure and HLA in healthy donors. Overall study results and limits: The classifier reportedly diagnosed cytomegalovirus status with high sensitivity and specificity. What TCR beta sequences reportedly achieved was accurate prediction of HLA-A and HLA-B alleles in most subjects. Because they were indistinguishable, some V segments, including TRBV6-2 and TRBV6-3, were excluded.

With 4 bases clipped from V and 2 bases from J, the junction kept 3 bases outside the gene matches. The CDR3 has 14 amino acids. Germline V lookup: CDR1 SEHNR, CDR2 FQNEAQ (reference sequence). This PCR relied on a set of 60 Vbeta primers and 13 Jbeta primers. Sequenced by immunoSEQ multiplex PCR; TCRdb stores in-frame clones only, minus some. The data contain over 200,000 clones, 82% of them seen just once; the ten biggest clones take up roughly 6%. Regarding this clone: Its antigen remains unknown.

Material: PBMCs. The sequence derives from a man aged 35 to 55 in good health and CMV-seropositive. The gene calls are TRBV7-9 and TRBJ2-5, with 8 bases fitting TRBD1. CDR3 sequence reads: CASSSTGGQETQYF. The CDR3 bases are TGTGCCAGCAGCTCAACAGGGGGACAAGAGACCCAGTACTTC.